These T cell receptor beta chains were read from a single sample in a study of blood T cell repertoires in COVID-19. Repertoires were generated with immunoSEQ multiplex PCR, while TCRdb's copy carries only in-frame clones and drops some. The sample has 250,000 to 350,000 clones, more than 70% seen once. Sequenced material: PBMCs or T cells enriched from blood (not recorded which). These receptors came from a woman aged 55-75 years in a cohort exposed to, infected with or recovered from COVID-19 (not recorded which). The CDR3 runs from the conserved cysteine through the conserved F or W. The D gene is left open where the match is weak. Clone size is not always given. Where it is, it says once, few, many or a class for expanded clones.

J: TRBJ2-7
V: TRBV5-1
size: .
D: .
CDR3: CASSQGGLNEQYF
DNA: TGCGCCAGCAGCCAGGGGGGTTTAAACGAGCAGTACTTC

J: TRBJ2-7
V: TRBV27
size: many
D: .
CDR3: CASSFFGETSAEQYF
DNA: TGTGCCAGCAGTTTTTTCGGGGAGACTTCGGCCGAGCAGTACTTC

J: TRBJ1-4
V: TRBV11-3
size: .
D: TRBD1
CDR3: CASSLDLGGGGRDEKLFF
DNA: TGTGCCAGCAGCTTAGATCTGGGTGGAGGGGGCAGAGATGAAAAACTGTTTTTT

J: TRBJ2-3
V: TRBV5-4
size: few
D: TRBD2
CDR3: CASSLAVLAAGVNTDTQYF
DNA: TGTGCCAGCAGCTTGGCGGTCTTGGCAGCGGGAGTGAACACAGATACGCAGTATTTT

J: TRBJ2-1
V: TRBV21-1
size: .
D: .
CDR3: CASSTPGLAGARTSYNEQFF
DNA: TGTGCCAGCAGCACGCCGGGACTAGCGGGAGCGAGGACCTCCTACAATGAGCAGTTCTTC

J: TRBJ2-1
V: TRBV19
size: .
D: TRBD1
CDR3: CASTPDRALRHEQFF
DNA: TGTGCCAGTACCCCGGACAGGGCCCTTCGTCATGAGCAGTTCTTC

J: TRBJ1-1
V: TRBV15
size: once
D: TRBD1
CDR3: CATSMEDRANTEAFF
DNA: TGTGCCACCAGCATGGAGGACAGGGCGAACACTGAAGCTTTCTTT

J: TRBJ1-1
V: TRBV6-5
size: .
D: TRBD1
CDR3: CASSYRDRVTEAFF
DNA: TGTGCCAGCAGTTACCGGGACAGGGTTACTGAAGCTTTCTTT

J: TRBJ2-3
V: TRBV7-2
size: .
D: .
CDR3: CASSARHGDTQYF
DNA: TGTGCCAGCAGCGCCAGACACGGAGATACGCAGTATTTT

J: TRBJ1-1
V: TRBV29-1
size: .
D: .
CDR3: CSVEVRGVPEAFF
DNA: TGCAGCGTTGAAGTCCGGGGGGTCCCTGAAGCTTTCTTT

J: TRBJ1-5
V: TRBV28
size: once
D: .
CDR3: CASSLEGGTQPQHF
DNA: TGTGCCAGCAGTTTAGAAGGGGGTACGCAGCCCCAGCATTTT

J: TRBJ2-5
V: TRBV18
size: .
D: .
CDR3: CASSPPNSQETQYF
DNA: TGTGCCAGCTCACCACCGAACAGCCAAGAGACCCAGTACTTC

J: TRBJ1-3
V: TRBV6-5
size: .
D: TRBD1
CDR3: CASSSFTGGRNTIYF
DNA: TGTGCCAGCAGCTCGTTTACAGGGGGTCGAAACACCATATATTTT

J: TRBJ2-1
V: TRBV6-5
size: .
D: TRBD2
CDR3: CASREGGSSYNEQFF
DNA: TGTGCCAGCAGGGAGGGAGGGAGCTCCTACAATGAGCAGTTCTTC

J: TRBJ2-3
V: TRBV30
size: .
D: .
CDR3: CAWRDLGVPGTDTQYF
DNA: TGTGCCTGGAGAGACCTAGGGGTACCGGGCACAGATACGCAGTATTTT

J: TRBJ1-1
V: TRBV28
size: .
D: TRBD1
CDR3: CASSLRQGWATEAFF
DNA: TGTGCCAGCAGTTTAAGACAGGGTTGGGCCACTGAAGCTTTCTTT

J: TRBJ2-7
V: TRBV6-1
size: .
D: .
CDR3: CASSDWTESYEQYF
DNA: TGTGCCAGCAGTGATTGGACAGAGTCGTACGAGCAGTACTTC

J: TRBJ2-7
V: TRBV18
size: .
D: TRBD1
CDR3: CASSRGQAPYEQYF
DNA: TGTGCCAGCTCACGGGGACAGGCCCCCTACGAGCAGTACTTC

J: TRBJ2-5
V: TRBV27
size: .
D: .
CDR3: CASSSTYQETQYF
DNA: TGTGCCAGCAGTTCCACATACCAAGAGACCCAGTACTTC

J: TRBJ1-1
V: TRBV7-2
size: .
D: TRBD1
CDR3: CASSFIQGEGANTEAFF
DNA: TGTGCCAGCAGCTTCATACAGGGTGAGGGGGCGAACACTGAAGCTTTCTTT

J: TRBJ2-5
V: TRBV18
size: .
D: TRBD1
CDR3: CASSPFDRAQETQYF
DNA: TGTGCCAGCTCACCATTCGACAGGGCGCAGGAGACCCAGTACTTC